This T cell receptor (beta chain) was captured in a study of Ad26.COV2.S vaccination and SARS-CoV-2 variants. Study-level results: It was found that vaccine and placebo recipients had similar non-spike TCR breadth.

Specified treatment: about 20 received Ad26.COV2.S at low or high dose, single or two shots; roughly 5 received placebo; per-sample allocation not given. Sampling occurred on day 63 after the first vaccine or placebo injection. Sequencing was performed with immunoSEQ multiplex PCR; in TCRdb, only in-frame clones are kept and a portion is missing. Of about 350,000 clones detected, approximately 81% appear once; the ten largest clones hold around 3%. Turning to this clone: What it binds is not known.

The source material was peripheral blood, sampled in a trial of Ad26.COV2.S vaccine versus placebo. This clonotype originated in a person aged 18 to 65 who received the Ad26.COV2.S COVID-19 vaccine or a placebo.

The CDR3 sequence is CASSLGSGSGGYTF. DNA of the CDR3: TGTGCCAGCAGCTTGGGGTCAGGGTCAGGTGGCTACACCTTC. V and J are TRBV5-8 and TRBJ1-2, with D possibly being TRBD1 (5 bases). This CDR3 has 14 amino acids. The germline V gene has CDR1 SGHTS and CDR2 YDEGEE. Trimming took 0 bases from V and 7 from J, leaving 13 bases between them.